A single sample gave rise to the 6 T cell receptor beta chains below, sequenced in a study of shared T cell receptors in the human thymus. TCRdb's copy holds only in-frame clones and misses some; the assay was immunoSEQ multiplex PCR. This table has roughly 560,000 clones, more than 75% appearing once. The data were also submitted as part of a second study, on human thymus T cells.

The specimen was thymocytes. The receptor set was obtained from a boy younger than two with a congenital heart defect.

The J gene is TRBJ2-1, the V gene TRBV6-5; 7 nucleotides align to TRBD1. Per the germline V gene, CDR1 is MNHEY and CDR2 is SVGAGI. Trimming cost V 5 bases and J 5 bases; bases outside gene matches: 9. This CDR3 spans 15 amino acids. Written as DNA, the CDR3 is TGTGCCAGCAGTCCCGACAGGGCCCTACACAATGAGCAGTTCTTC. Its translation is CASSPDRALHNEQFF.

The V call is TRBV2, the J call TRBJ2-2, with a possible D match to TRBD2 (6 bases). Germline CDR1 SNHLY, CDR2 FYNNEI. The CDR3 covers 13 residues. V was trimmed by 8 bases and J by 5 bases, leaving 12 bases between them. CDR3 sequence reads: CASGLGRTGELFF. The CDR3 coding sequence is TGTGCCAGCGGCCTTGGGAGGACCGGGGAGCTGTTTTTT.

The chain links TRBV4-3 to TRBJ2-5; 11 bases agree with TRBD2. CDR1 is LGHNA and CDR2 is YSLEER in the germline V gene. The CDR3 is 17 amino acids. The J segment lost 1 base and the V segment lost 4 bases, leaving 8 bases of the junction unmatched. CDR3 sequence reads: CASSPGFGTSGQETQYF. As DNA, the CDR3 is TGCGCCAGCAGCCCAGGTTTTGGGACTAGCGGCCAAGAGACCCAGTACTTC.

The DNA of the CDR3 is TGTGCCATCAGTGGGGCTAGTTACAGGACAGATACGCAGTATTTT. This sequence encodes CAISGASYRTDTQYF. The genes are TRBV10-3 and TRBJ2-3, with D perhaps TRBD1 (5 bases). Germline CDR1 and CDR2: ENHRY and SYGVKD. The CDR3 spans 15 residues. V lost 4 bases, J lost 3 bases, and 14 bases lay in between.

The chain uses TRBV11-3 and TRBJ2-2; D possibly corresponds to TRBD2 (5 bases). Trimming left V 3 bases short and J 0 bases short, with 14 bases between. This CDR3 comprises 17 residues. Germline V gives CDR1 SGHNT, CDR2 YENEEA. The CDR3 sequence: CASSFSSAHTNTGELFF. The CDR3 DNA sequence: TGTGCCAGCAGCTTCAGTAGCGCACATACGAACACCGGGGAGCTGTTTTTT.

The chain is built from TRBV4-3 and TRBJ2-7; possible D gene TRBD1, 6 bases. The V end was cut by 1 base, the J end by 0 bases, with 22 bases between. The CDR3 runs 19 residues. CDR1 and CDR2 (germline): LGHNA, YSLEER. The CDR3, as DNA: TGCGCCAGCAGCCAAGCCTTAAGGGGACATCAGGGAAGCTCCTACGAGCAGTACTTC. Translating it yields CASSQALRGHQGSSYEQYF.